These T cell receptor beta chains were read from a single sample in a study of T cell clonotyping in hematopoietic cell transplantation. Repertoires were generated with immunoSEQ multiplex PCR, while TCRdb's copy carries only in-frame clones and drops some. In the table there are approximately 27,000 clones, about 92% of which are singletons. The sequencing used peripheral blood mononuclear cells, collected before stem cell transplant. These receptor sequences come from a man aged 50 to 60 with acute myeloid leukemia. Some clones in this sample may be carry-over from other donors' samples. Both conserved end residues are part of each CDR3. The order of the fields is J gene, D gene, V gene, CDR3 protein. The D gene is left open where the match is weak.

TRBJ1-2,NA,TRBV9,CASSVGMFADGGYTF
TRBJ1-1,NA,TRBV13,CASSLDSQNTEAFF
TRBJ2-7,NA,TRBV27,CASSFSGDEQYF
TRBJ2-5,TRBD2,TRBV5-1,CASSLGAIAGGGETQYF
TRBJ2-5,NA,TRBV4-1,CASSQRETQYF
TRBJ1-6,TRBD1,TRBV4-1,CASSPSTGTNSPLHF
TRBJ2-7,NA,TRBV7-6,CASSSGPRPEEQYF
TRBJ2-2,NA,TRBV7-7,CASSPQVNTGELFF
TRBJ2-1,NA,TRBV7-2,CASSLAAGYNEQFF
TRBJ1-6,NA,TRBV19,CASSIATAGASPLHF
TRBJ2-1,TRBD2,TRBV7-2,CASSLAGLDTEQFF
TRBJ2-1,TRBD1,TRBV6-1,CASSEGTGGYNEQFF
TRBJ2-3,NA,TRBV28,CASSQPGGGTDTQYF
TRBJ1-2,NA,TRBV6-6,CASSNLRENGYTF
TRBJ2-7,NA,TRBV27,CASSSGFHEQYF
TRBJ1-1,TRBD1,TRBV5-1,CASRGQGNTEAFF
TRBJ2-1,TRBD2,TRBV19,CASSRGPGSGIPYNEQFF
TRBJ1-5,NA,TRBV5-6,CASSLGPSPQPQHF
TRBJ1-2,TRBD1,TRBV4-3,CASSQPGQANYGYTF
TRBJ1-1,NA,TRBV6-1,CASSEVGRATAFF
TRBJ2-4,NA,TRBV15,CATSRHDTKNIQYF
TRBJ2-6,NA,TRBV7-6,CASTSAMGSGANVLTF